This T cell receptor (beta chain) was profiled in a study of control samples from healthy donors and cancer patients. Trimming at V came to 5 bases and at J to 1 base, leaving 10 bases not matched to a gene. The CDR3 has 16 residues. CDR1 is MDHEN and CDR2 is SYDVKM in the germline V gene. The data were produced by immunoSEQ multiplex PCR, yet TCRdb's version contains in-frame clones alone and is incomplete. The sample has over 150,000 clones; around 90% are singletons. The sample taken for sequencing was blood. V is TRBV28 and J is TRBJ1-1, with 7 bases fitting TRBD1. The sequence derives from a woman between 35 and 50 years old in good health. CDR3 in amino acids: CASSGDPTGTNTEAFF. The DNA for the CDR3 is TGTGCCAGCAGTGGGGACCCGACAGGGACGAACACTGAAGCTTTCTTT.